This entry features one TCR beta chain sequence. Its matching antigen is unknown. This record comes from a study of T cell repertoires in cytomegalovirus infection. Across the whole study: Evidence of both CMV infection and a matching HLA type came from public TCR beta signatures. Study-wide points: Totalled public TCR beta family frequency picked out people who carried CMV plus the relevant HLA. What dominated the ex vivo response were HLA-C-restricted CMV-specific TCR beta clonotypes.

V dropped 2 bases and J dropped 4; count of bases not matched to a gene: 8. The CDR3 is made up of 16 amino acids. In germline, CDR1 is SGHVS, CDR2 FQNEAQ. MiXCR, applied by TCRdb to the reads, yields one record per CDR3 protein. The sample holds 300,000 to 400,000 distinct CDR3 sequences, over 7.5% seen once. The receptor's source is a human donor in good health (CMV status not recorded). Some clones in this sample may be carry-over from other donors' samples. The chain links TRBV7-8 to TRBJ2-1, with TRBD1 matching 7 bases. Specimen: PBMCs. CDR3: CASSLSAGTAYNEQFF. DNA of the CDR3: TGTGCCAGCAGCTTAAGTGCAGGGACAGCTTACAATGAGCAGTTCTTC.